Below are 28 T cell receptor beta chains sequenced from a single sample in a study of cytomegalovirus exposure and HLA in healthy donors. Use of 60 Vbeta and 13 Jbeta primers characterized the PCR. Clones were sequenced by immunoSEQ multiplex PCR, and TCRdb holds only the in-frame ones, with some missing. The sample comprises about 160,000 clones, roughly 63% of which are singletons, and roughly 7% rests with the top ten. Sequencing input: PBMCs. Receptor source: a woman in her sixties or seventies in good health and CMV-seropositive.

The V and J genes are TRBV25-1 and TRBJ2-5; 7 bases are shared with TRBD1. The germline gives CDR1 MGHDK, CDR2 SYGVNS. This CDR3 contains 14 residues. V was clipped by 3 bases and J by 5 bases; unmatched bases: 6. The CDR3 is CASSDTSRGETQYF. As DNA, the CDR3 is TGTGCCAGCAGTGACACCTCCAGGGGGGAGACCCAGTACTTC.

V and J are TRBV5-4 and TRBJ2-1, with 8 bases aligning to TRBD2. Germline V gene lookup returns CDR1 SGHNT and CDR2 YYREEE (reference sequence). The CDR3 covers 14 residues. V trimming: 4 bases; J trimming: 10 bases; junction bases outside the gene matches: 10. As DNA, the CDR3 is TGTGCCAGCAGCCTGGACGGGGGGGCGGGCGAGCAGTTCTTC. Its protein is CASSLDGGAGEQFF.

The J gene is TRBJ1-1, the V gene TRBV5-4, with TRBD1 as a possible D gene (5 bases). Germline V gene lookup returns CDR1 SGHNT and CDR2 YYREEE (reference sequence). V lost 0 bases to trimming and J lost 8 bases, with 8 bases between them. This CDR3 has 12 residues. The CDR3 nucleotides read TGTGCCAGCAGCTTGGCTGGGGGGGAAGCTTTCTTT. Translated: CASSLAGGEAFF.

This clone has more than one count but fewer than ten. The chain links TRBV28 to TRBJ2-1, with 8 bases matching TRBD2. The CDR3 runs to 14 residues. V lost 5 bases to trimming and J lost 8 bases; unmatched junction nucleotides: 8. Germline lookup yields CDR1 MDHEN and CDR2 SYDVKM. The CDR3 here is CASSGAGAPHEQFF. The CDR3 DNA reads TGTGCCAGCAGTGGAGCGGGAGCGCCTCATGAGCAGTTCTTC.

The chain employs TRBV7-2 and TRBJ2-3; TRBD2 might be the D (5 bases). The germline V gene encodes CDR1 SGHTA and CDR2 FQGNSA. V lost 1 base and J lost 2, with 10 bases in between. The CDR3 loop spans 15 amino acids. For the CDR3, the DNA is TGTGCCAGCAGCTTAGTCCAGCGGAACACAGATACGCAGTATTTT. Protein: CASSLVQRNTDTQYF.

CDR3 in amino acids: CASSSLGTAGGWQETQYF. The DNA for the CDR3 is TGTGCCAGCAGCTCCCTCGGGACAGCGGGAGGATGGCAAGAGACCCAGTACTTC. V and J are TRBV7-9 and TRBJ2-5; 9 bases are shared with TRBD2. The germline gives CDR1 SEHNR, CDR2 FQNEAQ (reference sequence). CDR3 size: 18 residues. The trim removed 4 bases at V and 2 bases at J, leaving 14 bases unmatched.

This clone has just one count. The rearrangement joins TRBV19 to TRBJ2-7; D is possibly TRBD2 (6 bases). The CDR3 is made up of 15 amino acids. Trimming cost V 4 bases and J 0 bases, with 13 bases left between them. The germline CDR1 and CDR2 sequences are LNHDA and SQIVND (reference sequence). CDR3 DNA sequence: TGTGCCAGTAGTACCACGGGGGAGCCCTCCTACGAGCAGTACTTC. This codes for CASSTTGEPSYEQYF. Filled out from reference TRBV19 and TRBJ2-7, the complete variable domain reads DGGITQSPKYLFRKEGQNVTLSCEQNLNHDAMYWYRQDPGQGLRLIYYSQIVNDFQKGDIAEGYSVSREKKESFPLTVTSAQKNPTAFYLCASSTTGEPSYEQYFGPGTRLTVT.

V is TRBV5-1 and J is TRBJ2-5, with TRBD2 as a possible D gene (7 bases). Germline V gives CDR1 SGHRS, CDR2 YFSETQ. Trimming removed 3 bases from V and 2 bases from J, with 14 bases in between. The CDR3 spans 15 residues. CDR3 nucleotides: TGCGCCAGCAGCTCGGCGGGGAGGGGGCAAGAGACCCAGTACTTC. This sequence encodes CASSSAGRGQETQYF.

The chain combines TRBV4-1 with TRBJ2-1; a weak D match, TRBD2 (5 bases). V lost 0 bases, J lost 5 bases, and 14 bases lay in between. The CDR3 runs to 16 residues. Germline-derived CDR1 and CDR2 are MGHRA and YSYEKL. In nucleotides, the CDR3 is TGCGCCAGCAGCCAAGAAACTAGTGGAGGCCACAATGAGCAGTTCTTC. It yields the protein CASSQETSGGHNEQFF.

The CDR3 reads CASIFGTGLDEQFF. For the CDR3, the DNA is TGTGCCAGCATCTTCGGGACAGGGCTCGATGAGCAGTTCTTC. V gene TRBV7-9 combines with J gene TRBJ2-1, with 9 bases fitting TRBD1. This CDR3 region has 14 residues. V dropped 7 bases and J dropped 8; count of bases not matched to a gene: 9. Germline values: CDR1 SEHNR, CDR2 FQNEAQ (reference sequence).

This chain links TRBV4-1 with TRBJ2-7; the D gene is possibly TRBD1 (7 bases). Trimming pared 1 base from V and 3 bases from J, leaving 16 bases between. This CDR3 has 16 amino acids. In germline, CDR1 is MGHRA, CDR2 YSYEKL. This CDR3 is CASSQAAGGQNYEQYF. The CDR3 bases are TGCGCCAGCAGCCAAGCGGCCGGGGGACAGAACTACGAGCAGTACTTC.

About this clone itself: A read error may account for a junction end that differs from germline. This sequence joins TRBV7-8 and TRBJ1-5; D not resolved. There are 13 residues in the CDR3. CDR1 is SGHVS, CDR2 FQNEAQ, per germline. The CDR3 sequence: CASSLVDNQPRHF. CDR3 nucleotide sequence: TGTGCCAGCAGCTTAGTAGACAATCAGCCCCGGCATTTT.

Relative to its sample, this clone is medium-sized. The V and J genes are TRBV28 and TRBJ2-1; 11 bases line up with TRBD2. With 6 bases clipped from V and 8 bases from J, the junction kept 6 bases outside the gene matches. Germline V CDR1 and CDR2: MDHEN, SYDVKM. The CDR3 has 14 residues. The CDR3 loop reads CASSLAGGFDEQFF. The DNA for the CDR3 is TGTGCCAGCAGCCTAGCGGGAGGTTTCGATGAGCAGTTCTTC. Drawing the rest from reference TRBV28 and TRBJ2-1, the complete variable domain is DVKVTQSSRYLVKRTGEKVFLECVQDMDHENMFWYRQDPGLGLRLIYFSYDVKMKEKGDIPEGYSVSREKKERFSLILESASTNQTSMYLCASSLAGGFDEQFFGPGTRLTVL.

The gene calls are TRBV28 and TRBJ1-2; D may be TRBD1 (5 bases). The V end was cut by 6 bases, the J end by 12 bases, with 32 bases between. The CDR3 totals 17 residues. Germline values: CDR1 MDHEN, CDR2 SYDVKM. The CDR3 DNA follows: TGTGCCAGCAGGTCACCGACAGTAGAATCCCGATTAAGTATCGACACCTTC. Its translation: CASRSPTVESRLSIDTF.

This clone was counted a few times. This chain links TRBV19 with TRBJ1-1, with 8 bases fitting TRBD1. With 6 bases clipped from V and 0 bases from J, the junction kept 3 bases outside the gene matches. The CDR3 sequence is 14 residues long. The germline V gene encodes CDR1 LNHDA and CDR2 SQIVND (reference sequence). The CDR3 DNA follows: TGTGCCAGTAGACGACAGGGGATGAACACTGAAGCTTTCTTT. It encodes CASRRQGMNTEAFF.

This clone was seen only a few times. The V call is TRBV7-6, the J call TRBJ2-5, with D tentatively TRBD1 (6 bases). Germline-derived CDR1 and CDR2 are SGHVS and FNYEAQ. The V gene lost 5 bases and the J gene lost 4 bases, with 14 bases spanning the gap. The CDR3 extends over 14 amino acids. For the CDR3, the DNA is TGTGCCAGCAGCCAAGAAACAGGGCTAGAGACCCAGTACTTC. It translates to CASSQETGLETQYF.

Regarding this clone: The junction shows a germline mismatch at one end, possibly a read error. The genes are TRBV20-1 and TRBJ2-7; the match to TRBD2 covers 7 bases. From germline, CDR1 is DFQATT and CDR2 SNEGSKA (reference sequence). This CDR3 spans 11 amino acids. This chain's CDR3 is CSARDHAGVGF. The CDR3 DNA reads TGCAGTGCTAGAGATCACGCGGGAGTGGGGTTC.

The V and J genes are TRBV19 and TRBJ1-4; D not resolved. Trimming took off 7 bases at V and 3 bases at J, with 9 bases between the two ends. This CDR3 is built from 13 residues. The V gene's germline CDR1 is LNHDA and CDR2 SQIVND (reference sequence). The CDR3 nucleotides read TGTGCCAGTACGGAGCCCCCTAATGAAAAACTGTTTTTT. Its protein is CASTEPPNEKLFF.

This chain links TRBV18 with TRBJ2-2; D may be TRBD2 (5 bases). The CDR3 consists of 16 residues. Germline CDR1 is KGHSH and CDR2 is LQKENI. V lost 1 base and J lost 3, with 12 bases in between. In DNA form, the CDR3 reads TGTGCCAGCTCACCACTAACTAGTTCGTACACCGGGGAGCTGTTTTTT. This sequence encodes CASSPLTSSYTGELFF.

The chain is built from TRBV27 and TRBJ2-3, with 9 nucleotides matching TRBD2. Germline CDR1 reads MNHEY; CDR2 reads SMNVEV (reference sequence). V lost 2 bases and J lost 3; bases outside the gene matches: 6. The CDR3 runs to 16 residues. The CDR3 spells CASSLELSGRTDTQYF. CDR3 DNA sequence: TGTGCCAGCAGTTTAGAGCTTAGCGGGAGAACAGATACGCAGTATTTT.

The V and J genes are TRBV10-1 and TRBJ2-1; D is possibly TRBD1 (7 bases). V shed 7 bases and J shed 4 bases, with 20 bases lying between them. This CDR3 comprises 16 residues. Looked up from germline, CDR1 is WNHNN and CDR2 is SYGVQD (reference sequence). CDR3 residues: CASNKGGQGDYNEQFF. Here the CDR3 DNA reads TGCGCCAGCAACAAAGGGGGGCAGGGGGATTACAATGAGCAGTTCTTC.

Only a few counts were recorded for this clone. The chain recombines TRBV10-2 with TRBJ2-3, with D tentatively TRBD2 (7 bases). The CDR3 loop spans 16 amino acids. Per the germline V gene, CDR1 is WSHSY and CDR2 is SAAADI. V lost 0 bases, J lost 0 bases, and 10 bases lay in between. CDR3 nucleotide sequence: TGCGCCAGCAGTGAGTCAGGGGGGGTGAGCACAGATACGCAGTATTTT. Translated, it gives CASSESGGVSTDTQYF.

This chain connects TRBV28 to TRBJ2-3; the match to TRBD2 covers 11 bases. J was trimmed by 4 bases and V by 3 bases; bases with no gene match: 3. This CDR3 has 15 amino acids. Germline CDR1 MDHEN, CDR2 SYDVKM. CDR3 loop: CASSFGTSGADTQYF. CDR3 nucleotides: TGTGCCAGCAGTTTTGGGACTAGCGGTGCAGATACGCAGTATTTT.

The V gene is TRBV4-3, the J gene TRBJ1-4; 8 bases agree with TRBD1. This CDR3 has 19 residues. V gave up 0 bases and J gave up 0 bases; unmatched junction bases: 9. The germline gives CDR1 LGHNA, CDR2 YSLEER. CDR3 residues: CASSQEGPDRATTNEKLFF. CDR3 DNA: TGCGCCAGCAGCCAAGAAGGCCCGGACAGGGCTACAACTAATGAAAAACTGTTTTTT.

This clone has a handful of counts. The chain is built from TRBV9 and TRBJ2-2; D might be TRBD1 (6 bases). CDR1 and CDR2 from the germline V gene are SGDLS and YYNGEE. The V end lost 3 bases, the J end lost 2 bases, and 11 bases lay between the germline ends. The CDR3 consists of 15 residues. In DNA form, the CDR3 reads TGTGCCAGCAGCGGTGGACAGACCAACACCGGGGAGCTGTTTTTT. Translating gives CASSGGQTNTGELFF.

This clone was detected only a few times. The chain has TRBV7-2 and TRBJ2-1; possible D gene TRBD2, 6 bases. CDR1 is SGHTA and CDR2 is FQGNSA in the germline V gene. The length of the CDR3 is 11 residues. V lost 6 bases to trimming and J lost 9 bases, with 9 bases between them. The CDR3 region has the DNA TGTGCCAGCAGATTGGAGGGTGAGCAGTTCTTC. It specifies CASRLEGEQFF.

The genes are TRBV19 and TRBJ2-1, with 10 positions matching TRBD2. Germline V gene data show CDR1 as LNHDA and CDR2 as SQIVND (reference sequence). This CDR3 is 14 amino acids long. Trimming cost V 6 bases and J 14 bases; bases outside gene matches: 13. The CDR3 spells CASRGTSALAAEFF. The CDR3 DNA follows: TGTGCCAGTAGAGGGACTAGCGCGCTCGCCGCCGAGTTCTTC.

This chain links TRBV6-6 with TRBJ2-1; 9 nucleotides align to TRBD2. The CDR3 runs 15 residues. Trimming removed 2 bases from V and 1 base from J; junction bases left unmatched: 0. The germline V gene has CDR1 MNHNY and CDR2 SVGAGI (reference sequence). CDR3 DNA: TGTGCCAGCAGTTACGCGGGAGGGTCCTACAATGAGCAGTTCTTC. As protein: CASSYAGGSYNEQFF.